A single sample is the source of the 8 T cell receptor beta chains below, sequenced in a study of graft-versus-host responses after intestinal transplantation. No cognate antigen is known for these TCRs. Profiling relied on immunoSEQ multiplex PCR, and the TCRdb table lists in-frame clones only, not all of them. Of about 96,000 clones listed, around nine tenths are singletons. The specimen comprised unstimulated CD4+ T cells sorted from spleen or lymph node cells, sampled before intestinal transplant. These receptor sequences come from a human donor who received an intestinal transplant.

This clone was found a few times. The chain carries TRBV6-5 and TRBJ1-5; 7 bases line up with TRBD1. Germline-derived CDR1 and CDR2 are MNHEY and SVGAGI. This CDR3 comprises 14 residues. V lost 6 bases and J lost 2; bases outside the gene matches: 4. CDR3 in amino acids: CASSPDRGNQPQHF. CDR3 coding DNA: TGTGCCAGCAGCCCTGACAGGGGCAATCAGCCCCAGCATTTT.

The V gene is TRBV27, the J gene TRBJ2-1; tentative D call: TRBD1 (5 bases). This CDR3 is built from 14 residues. Trimming took 5 bases from V and 0 from J, leaving 8 bases between them. In germline, CDR1 is MNHEY, CDR2 SMNVEV (reference sequence). Written as DNA, the CDR3 is TGTGCCAGCAGTAGGACATCCTCCTACAATGAGCAGTTCTTC. Amino acid sequence: CASSRTSSYNEQFF.

The chain is built from TRBV7-2 and TRBJ1-1; D not certain. CDR1 and CDR2 (germline): SGHTA, FQGNSA. Trimming shortened V by 5 bases and J by 1 base, and 14 bases separated the two germline ends. The CDR3 totals 15 residues. The CDR3 sequence is CASSLQALGNTEAFF. CDR3 nucleotide sequence: TGTGCCAGCAGCCTGCAGGCCTTGGGGAACACTGAAGCTTTCTTT.

The V call is TRBV6-5, the J call TRBJ1-5, with D possibly being TRBD1 (6 bases). This CDR3 has 16 amino acids. Germline lookup yields CDR1 MNHEY and CDR2 SVGAGI. V gave up 2 bases and J gave up 0 bases, with 11 bases separating them. CDR3: CASSYRRQASNQPQHF. In nucleotides, the CDR3 is TGTGCCAGCAGTTACAGAAGACAGGCTAGCAATCAGCCCCAGCATTTT.

This clone was detected once. The chain couples TRBV5-1 to TRBJ2-3, with D perhaps matching TRBD2 (6 bases). CDR1 and CDR2 (germline): SGHRS, YFSETQ. This CDR3 comprises 14 residues. V lost 3 bases and J lost 5, with 13 bases in between. CDR3: CASSSGGVGDTQYF. CDR3 bases: TGCGCCAGCAGCTCCGGGGGAGTGGGAGATACGCAGTATTTT.

The rearrangement joins TRBV19 to TRBJ1-2, with D perhaps TRBD1 (6 bases). Per the germline V gene, CDR1 is LNHDA and CDR2 is SQIVND (reference sequence). The CDR3 is made up of 14 amino acids. V gave up 5 bases and J gave up 0 bases, with 10 bases separating them. The CDR3 nucleotides read TGTGCCAGTAGTTTGGACAGAGCTAACTATGGCTACACCTTC. Translation gives CASSLDRANYGYTF. The complete variable domain, with remaining parts taken from reference TRBV19 and TRBJ1-2, reads DGGITQSPKYLFRKEGQNVTLSCEQNLNHDAMYWYRQDPGQGLRLIYYSQIVNDFQKGDIAEGYSVSREKKESFPLTVTSAQKNPTAFYLCASSLDRANYGYTFGSGTRLTVV.

The rearrangement uses TRBV27 and TRBJ2-1; TRBD2 might be the D (5 bases). Per the germline V gene, CDR1 is MNHEY and CDR2 is SMNVEV (reference sequence). The germline V and J ends were trimmed by 7 bases and 8 bases, with 24 bases remaining between them. There are 16 residues in the CDR3. The CDR3, as DNA: TGTGCCAGCAACCCCACGAGGGCTAGGCTCGAATATGAGCAGTTCTTC. This codes for CASNPTRARLEYEQFF.

The genes are TRBV11-2 and TRBJ2-7; TRBD2 agrees at 11 bases. The CDR3 contains 19 residues. Germline assignment: CDR1 SGHAT and CDR2 FQNNGV. J lost 3 bases, V lost 7 bases, and 20 bases had no gene match. CDR3: CASNSLLRLAGTEGYEQYF. The DNA for the CDR3 is TGTGCCAGCAACTCACTACTTCGACTAGCGGGGACCGAAGGCTACGAGCAGTACTTC.